A selection of T cell receptor beta chains follows, all from one sample in a study of T-cell memory formation after mild COVID-19. One entry per CDR3 protein results from TCRdb running MiXCR on the 5' RACE reads. Of hundreds of thousands of distinct CDR3 sequences in the sample, roughly 14% were seen once. Sequences were obtained from PBMCs or a T cell subset sorted from them (not recorded which). The source is a man between 18 and 29 years old who had mild COVID-19 (a few samples of this study predate the infection). Cell type and time point are not known. The CDR3 runs from the conserved cysteine through the conserved F or W. Fields, in order: clone size, V gene, D gene, J gene, CDR3 DNA, CDR3 protein. D genes are given only for firm matches. Clone sizes are given selectively: once, few, many, or a class where the clone is expanded.

clone_size: few
v_call: TRBV9
d_call: .
j_call: TRBJ2-5
cdr3_nt: TGTGCCAGCAGCGTGGGGGGCTGGGAGACCCAGTACTTC
cdr3_aa: CASSVGGWETQYF

clone_size: many
v_call: TRBV6-1
d_call: .
j_call: TRBJ1-1
cdr3_nt: TGTGCCAGCAGTGAGAGGAGAGGGAACACTGAAGCTTTCTTT
cdr3_aa: CASSERRGNTEAFF

clone_size: many
v_call: TRBV9
d_call: .
j_call: TRBJ2-1
cdr3_nt: TGTGCCAGCAGCGCGGGGGGCAGCTCCTACAATGAGCAGTTCTTC
cdr3_aa: CASSAGGSSYNEQFF

clone_size: .
v_call: TRBV20-1
d_call: TRBD1
j_call: TRBJ2-7
cdr3_nt: TGCAGTGCTAGTGGGATAGGGACAGGGCAGGACGAGCAGTACTTC
cdr3_aa: CSASGIGTGQDEQYF

clone_size: many
v_call: TRBV7-2
d_call: .
j_call: TRBJ1-1
cdr3_nt: TGTGCCAGCAGCTTAGATTACCAGAACACTGAAGCTTTCTTT
cdr3_aa: CASSLDYQNTEAFF

clone_size: many
v_call: TRBV5-1
d_call: TRBD1
j_call: TRBJ2-5
cdr3_nt: TGCGCCAGCAGCTTGTTAACAGGGGGCCAAGAGACCCAGTACTTC
cdr3_aa: CASSLLTGGQETQYF

clone_size: .
v_call: TRBV3-1
d_call: TRBD1
j_call: TRBJ2-7
cdr3_nt: TGTGCCAGCAGCCAGACTTTAGACAGGGATACGTGGGGGACCTACGAGCAGTACTTC
cdr3_aa: CASSQTLDRDTWGTYEQYF

clone_size: many
v_call: TRBV12-3/TRBV12-4
d_call: .
j_call: TRBJ1-6
cdr3_nt: TGTGCCAGCAGTAGATATAATTCACCCCTCCACTTT
cdr3_aa: CASSRYNSPLHF

clone_size: few
v_call: TRBV12-3/TRBV12-4
d_call: .
j_call: TRBJ2-5
cdr3_nt: TGTGCCAGCAGTTTTCCTCAGGGTCGGGCGCGAGAGACCCAGTACTTC
cdr3_aa: CASSFPQGRARETQYF

clone_size: .
v_call: TRBV11-2
d_call: TRBD2
j_call: TRBJ2-3
cdr3_nt: TGTGCCAGCAGCCGACTAGCGGGGGGGACGGGAGATACGCAGTATTTT
cdr3_aa: CASSRLAGGTGDTQYF

clone_size: .
v_call: TRBV7-2
d_call: .
j_call: TRBJ1-3
cdr3_nt: TGTGCCAGCAGCATAGGGGCGGACTCTGGAAACACCATATATTTT
cdr3_aa: CASSIGADSGNTIYF

clone_size: .
v_call: TRBV20-1
d_call: .
j_call: TRBJ1-5
cdr3_nt: TGCAGTGCTAGGACGGGGCTAAGGCAGCCCCAGCATTTT
cdr3_aa: CSARTGLRQPQHF

clone_size: few
v_call: TRBV4-3
d_call: .
j_call: TRBJ2-2
cdr3_nt: TGCGCCAGCAGCCAAGATTTCGGGGCCACCGGGGAGCTGTTTTTT
cdr3_aa: CASSQDFGATGELFF

clone_size: .
v_call: TRBV11-2
d_call: .
j_call: TRBJ2-5
cdr3_nt: TGTGCCAGCAGCGCGGCAGGGGTCACACAAGAGACCCAGTACTTC
cdr3_aa: CASSAAGVTQETQYF

clone_size: few
v_call: TRBV7-2
d_call: .
j_call: TRBJ1-3
cdr3_nt: TGTGCCAGCAGCTTGGGAGGTTTTGCGACTGGAAACACCATATATTTT
cdr3_aa: CASSLGGFATGNTIYF

clone_size: few
v_call: TRBV2
d_call: .
j_call: TRBJ2-5
cdr3_nt: TGTGCCAGCAGTGAAGCCTACAGGGCCTCGGCCCAGTACTTC
cdr3_aa: CASSEAYRASAQYF

clone_size: few
v_call: TRBV7-2
d_call: TRBD1
j_call: TRBJ1-6
cdr3_nt: TGTGCCAGCAGCGGACAGGGGCCCACCTATAATTCACCCCTCCACTTT
cdr3_aa: CASSGQGPTYNSPLHF

clone_size: few
v_call: TRBV11-2
d_call: .
j_call: TRBJ2-5
cdr3_nt: TGTGCCAGCAGCTCCCTGGCAGGGCCTTTTCCAGAGACCCAGTACTTC
cdr3_aa: CASSSLAGPFPETQYF

clone_size: few
v_call: TRBV4-3
d_call: .
j_call: TRBJ2-3
cdr3_nt: TGCGCCAGCAGCCAAGATGGCGATACGCAGTATTTT
cdr3_aa: CASSQDGDTQYF

clone_size: many
v_call: TRBV7-9
d_call: TRBD2
j_call: TRBJ2-1
cdr3_nt: TGTGCCAGCAGCCCTACTAGCGGCCTTCGGAATGAGCAGTTCTTC
cdr3_aa: CASSPTSGLRNEQFF